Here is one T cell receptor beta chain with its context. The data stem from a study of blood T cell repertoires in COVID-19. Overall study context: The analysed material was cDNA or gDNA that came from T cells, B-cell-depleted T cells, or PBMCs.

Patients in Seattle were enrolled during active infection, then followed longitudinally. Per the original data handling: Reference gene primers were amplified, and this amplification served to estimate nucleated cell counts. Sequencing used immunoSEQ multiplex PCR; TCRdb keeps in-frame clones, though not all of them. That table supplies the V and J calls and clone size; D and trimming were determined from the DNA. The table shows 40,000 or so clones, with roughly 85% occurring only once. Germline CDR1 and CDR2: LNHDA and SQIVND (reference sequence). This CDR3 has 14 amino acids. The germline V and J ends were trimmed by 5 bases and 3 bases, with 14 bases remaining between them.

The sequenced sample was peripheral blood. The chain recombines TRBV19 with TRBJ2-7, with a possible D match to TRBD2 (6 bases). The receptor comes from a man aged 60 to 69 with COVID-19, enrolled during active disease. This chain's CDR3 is CASSAGTGYYEQYF. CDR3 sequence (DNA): TGTGCCAGTAGTGCCGGGACTGGATACTACGAGCAGTACTTC.